This T cell receptor (beta chain) comes out of a study of CD8+ T cells in alopecia areata. At the level of the study: Treated patients took oral tofacitinib at 5 to 10 mg twice daily.

Findings and caveats of the study: Mice gave a clearer picture of TCR sharing than patients did, possibly for HLA-related reasons.

V trimming: 4 bases; J trimming: 5 bases; junction bases outside the gene matches: 11. This CDR3 region has 15 residues. Germline CDR1 reads SGHRS; CDR2 reads YFSETQ. cDNA reverse transcribed from extracted RNA served as the sequencing template. Sequencing was performed with immunoSEQ multiplex PCR; in TCRdb, only in-frame clones are kept and a portion is missing. The table shows 250,000 or so clones, with under 80% occurring only once. As concerns this clone: Antigen: not known.

This clonotype originated in a human donor with alopecia areata. The starting material was CD4+ T cells sorted from blood, obtained at week 0. The V gene is TRBV5-1, the J gene TRBJ2-7; 8 bases agree with TRBD2. For the CDR3, the DNA is TGCGCCAGCAGCCCGAGCGGGGGCCCCATAGACGAGCAGTACTTC. It encodes CASSPSGGPIDEQYF.